The 15 T cell receptor beta chains reported below all come from one sample, sequenced in a study of cytomegalovirus exposure and HLA in healthy donors. The PCR made use of 60 Vbeta and 13 Jbeta primers. The protocol was immunoSEQ multiplex PCR, while the TCRdb copy is restricted to in-frame clones and leaves out a portion. The data hold 150,000 to 200,000 clones, with around three quarters observed a single time. Sequenced input: PBMCs. The origin of the receptors is a male donor in good health and CMV-seronegative.

The genes are TRBV5-1 and TRBJ2-3; 7 bases fit TRBD2. CDR1 SGHRS and CDR2 YFSETQ come from the germline V gene. The CDR3 covers 17 residues. Trimming at V came to 0 bases and at J to 4 bases, leaving 11 bases not matched to a gene. The CDR3 nucleotides read TGCGCCAGCAGCTTGGGGGTAGCGGGTATCAGCGCAGATACGCAGTATTTT. It yields the protein CASSLGVAGISADTQYF.

The V and J genes are TRBV5-1 and TRBJ1-6; D unclear. V was cut by 3 bases and J by 4 bases, with 14 bases left in between. The CDR3 contains 16 residues. In germline, CDR1 is SGHRS, CDR2 YFSETQ. The CDR3 DNA sequence: TGCGCCAGCAGCTACGCAGGCAACTTATATAATTCACCCCTCCACTTT. Its translation is CASSYAGNLYNSPLHF.

This chain uses TRBV7-2 with TRBJ2-7; the D gene is possibly TRBD2 (6 bases). Germline V gene data show CDR1 as SGHTA and CDR2 as FQGNSA. The CDR3 has 14 amino acids. The V end lost 1 base, the J end lost 4 bases, and 11 bases lay between the germline ends. CDR3 sequence: CASSLGGVGYEQYF. CDR3 sequence (DNA): TGTGCCAGCAGCTTAGGCGGGGTTGGATACGAGCAGTACTTC.

The chain uses TRBV7-9 and TRBJ2-1; D not certain. The CDR3 contains 14 residues. Germline-derived CDR1 and CDR2 are SEHNR and FQNEAQ (reference sequence). V was trimmed by 5 bases and J by 6 bases, leaving 14 bases between them. CDR3 amino acids: CASSKRSTGNEQFF. The DNA for the CDR3 is TGTGCCAGCAGCAAACGATCGACGGGCAATGAGCAGTTCTTC. The complete variable domain, with remaining parts taken from reference TRBV7-9 and TRBJ2-1, reads DTGVSQNPRHKITKRGQNVTFRCDPISEHNRLYWYRQTLGQGPEFLTYFQNEAQLEKSRLLSDRFSAERPKGSFSTLEIQRTEQGDSAMYLCASSKRSTGNEQFFGPGTRLTVL.

V and J are TRBV19 and TRBJ2-1; 13 nucleotides align to TRBD2. Germline CDR1 reads LNHDA; CDR2 reads SQIVND (reference sequence). This CDR3 is 15 amino acids long. V lost 5 bases, J lost 7 bases, and 5 bases stayed unmatched. The CDR3 nucleotides read TGTGCCAGTAGTTGGGGACTAGCGGGAAAAAATGAGCAGTTCTTC. Its translation is CASSWGLAGKNEQFF.

The rearrangement links TRBV12-2 to TRBJ2-7; the D call of TRBD2 is as the table states it, not checked on the DNA. TRBV12-2 is recorded as a pseudogene. This CDR3 is 11 amino acids long. CDR3 region: CASRPHGEQYF. For the CDR3, the DNA is TGTGCAAGTCGCCCCCACGGTGAGCAGTACTTC.

V is TRBV7-9 and J is TRBJ2-7, with 9 bases aligning to TRBD1. Germline assignment: CDR1 SEHNR and CDR2 FQNEAQ (reference sequence). The CDR3 contains 14 residues. The ends lost 5 bases at V and 5 bases at J; junction bases unmatched: 7. In DNA, the CDR3 is TGTGCCAGCAGCGTCCCGGGACAGGGTAACGAGCAGTACTTC. This translates into CASSVPGQGNEQYF.

The gene calls are TRBV9 and TRBJ2-5; D remains unclear. V gave up 0 bases and J gave up 2 bases, with 11 bases separating them. The CDR3 consists of 15 residues. CDR1 and CDR2 (germline): SGDLS, YYNGEE. CDR3 DNA: TGTGCCAGCAGCGTAGCTGTAGGAGAACAAGAGACCCAGTACTTC. The encoded protein is CASSVAVGEQETQYF.

V gene TRBV7-6 combines with J gene TRBJ1-2; D is possibly TRBD1 (6 bases). Germline CDR1 is SGHVS and CDR2 is FNYEAQ. This CDR3 is built from 15 residues. The V and J ends lost 1 base and 2 bases respectively, with 11 bases between them. The CDR3 region has the DNA TGTGCCAGCAGCTTAGGAGCGGGGGGCAACTATGGCTACACCTTC. It translates to CASSLGAGGNYGYTF.

This clone was picked up a small number of times. The chain carries TRBV18 and TRBJ2-6; no reliable D call. V lost 2 bases and J lost 4, with 3 bases in between. Germline V lookup: CDR1 KGHSH, CDR2 LQKENI. The CDR3 has 13 residues. The CDR3 DNA follows: TGTGCCAGCTCACCAATAGGGGCCAACGTCCTGACTTTC. Translation: CASSPIGANVLTF. Full variable domain (missing parts from reference TRBV18 and TRBJ2-6): NAGVMQNPRHLVRRRGQEARLRCSPMKGHSHVYWYRQLPEEGLKFMVYLQKENIIDESGMPKERFSAEFPKEGPSILRIQQVVRGDSAAYFCASSPIGANVLTFGAGSRLTVL.

CDR3 sequence (DNA): TGTGCCAGCAGTTGGTCAGGGGGCTGGAACGAGCAGTACTTC. It translates to CASSWSGGWNEQYF. The genes are TRBV27 and TRBJ2-7; 8 bases align to TRBD1. Germline loops: CDR1 MNHEY, CDR2 SMNVEV (reference sequence). The CDR3 totals 14 residues. J lost 5 bases, V lost 4 bases, and 7 bases had no gene match.

The rearrangement uses TRBV5-4 and TRBJ1-5, with 8 bases matching TRBD1. V lost 0 bases, J lost 9 bases, and 2 bases stayed unmatched. Per germline, CDR1 SGHNT and CDR2 YYREEE (reference sequence). The CDR3 has 13 residues. CDR3: CASSLDRGGPQHF. The CDR3 region has the DNA TGTGCCAGCAGCTTGGACAGGGGGGGGCCCCAGCATTTT.

The genes are TRBV4-3 and TRBJ2-7; TRBD1 matches 9 bases. V dropped 1 base and J dropped 6; count of bases not matched to a gene: 13. The germline V gene has CDR1 LGHNA and CDR2 YSLEER. The CDR3 totals 17 residues. Written as DNA, the CDR3 is TGCGCCAGCAGCCAAGGAGCACCGGGACAGGGATCTGCCGAGCAGTACTTC. This codes for CASSQGAPGQGSAEQYF.

CDR3 loop: CASSLGETNEKLFF. The CDR3 bases are TGTGCCAGCAGCTTGGGTGAGACTAATGAAAAACTGTTTTTT. This chain connects TRBV5-6 to TRBJ1-4; D unresolved. The CDR3 sequence is 14 residues long. Germline loops: CDR1 SGHDT, CDR2 YYEEEE. V was trimmed by 0 bases and J by 2 bases, leaving 5 bases between them.

The chain links TRBV19 to TRBJ2-3; TRBD2 aligns across 12 bases. Germline CDR1 reads LNHDA; CDR2 reads SQIVND (reference sequence). V lost 1 base to trimming and J lost 4 bases; unmatched junction nucleotides: 0. The CDR3 consists of 15 residues. In DNA, the CDR3 is TGTGCCAGTAGTATAGGACTAGCGGGGGCAGATACGCAGTATTTT. As protein: CASSIGLAGADTQYF.